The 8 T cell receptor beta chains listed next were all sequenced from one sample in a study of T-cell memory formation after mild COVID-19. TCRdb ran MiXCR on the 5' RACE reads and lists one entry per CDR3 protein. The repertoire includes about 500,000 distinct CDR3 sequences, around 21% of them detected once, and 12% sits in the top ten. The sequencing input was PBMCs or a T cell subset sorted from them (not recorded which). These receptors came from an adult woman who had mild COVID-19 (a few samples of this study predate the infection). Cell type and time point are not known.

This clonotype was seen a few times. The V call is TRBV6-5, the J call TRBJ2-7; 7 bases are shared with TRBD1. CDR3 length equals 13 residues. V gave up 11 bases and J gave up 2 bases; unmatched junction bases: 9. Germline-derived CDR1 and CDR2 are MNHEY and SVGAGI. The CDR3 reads CAVYGTVAYEQYF. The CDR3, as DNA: TGTGCCGTCTACGGGACAGTAGCCTACGAGCAGTACTTC.

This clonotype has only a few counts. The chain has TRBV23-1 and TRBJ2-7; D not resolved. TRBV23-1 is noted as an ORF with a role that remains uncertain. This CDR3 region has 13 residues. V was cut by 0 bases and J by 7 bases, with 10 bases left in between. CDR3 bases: TGCGCCAGCAGTCAATCGCCCTTGGGGGAGCAGTACTTC. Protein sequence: CASSQSPLGEQYF.

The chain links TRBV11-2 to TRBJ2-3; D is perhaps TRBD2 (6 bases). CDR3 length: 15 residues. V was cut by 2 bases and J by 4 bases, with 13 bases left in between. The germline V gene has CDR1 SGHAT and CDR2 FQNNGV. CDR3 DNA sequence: TGTGCCAGCAGCTTACGTCTGGGGGGATCAGATACGCAGTATTTT. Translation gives CASSLRLGGSDTQYF.

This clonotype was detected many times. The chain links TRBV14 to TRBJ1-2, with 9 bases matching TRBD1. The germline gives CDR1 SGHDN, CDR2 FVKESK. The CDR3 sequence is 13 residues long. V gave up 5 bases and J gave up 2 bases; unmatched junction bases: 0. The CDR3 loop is CASSGTGNYGYTF. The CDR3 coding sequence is TGTGCCAGCAGCGGGACAGGGAACTATGGCTACACCTTC.

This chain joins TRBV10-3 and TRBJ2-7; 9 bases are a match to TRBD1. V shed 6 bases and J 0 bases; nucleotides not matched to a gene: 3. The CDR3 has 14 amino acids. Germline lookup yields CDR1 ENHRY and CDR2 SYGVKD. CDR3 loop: CAISSQGASYEQYF. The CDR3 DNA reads TGTGCCATCAGCTCACAGGGGGCCTCCTACGAGCAGTACTTC.

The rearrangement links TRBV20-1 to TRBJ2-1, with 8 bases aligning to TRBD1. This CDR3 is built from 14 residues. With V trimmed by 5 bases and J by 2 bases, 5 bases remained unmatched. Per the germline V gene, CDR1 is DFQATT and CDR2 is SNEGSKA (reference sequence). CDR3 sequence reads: CSAFDRGAYNEQFF. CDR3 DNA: TGCAGTGCTTTTGACAGGGGCGCCTACAATGAGCAGTTCTTC.

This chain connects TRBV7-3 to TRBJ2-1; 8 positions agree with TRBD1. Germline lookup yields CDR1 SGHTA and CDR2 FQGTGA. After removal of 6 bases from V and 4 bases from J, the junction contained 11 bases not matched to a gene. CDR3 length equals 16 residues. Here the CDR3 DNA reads TGTGCCAGCAGTTGGCCGGGACAGGCGCAATACAATGAGCAGTTCTTC. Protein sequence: CASSWPGQAQYNEQFF.

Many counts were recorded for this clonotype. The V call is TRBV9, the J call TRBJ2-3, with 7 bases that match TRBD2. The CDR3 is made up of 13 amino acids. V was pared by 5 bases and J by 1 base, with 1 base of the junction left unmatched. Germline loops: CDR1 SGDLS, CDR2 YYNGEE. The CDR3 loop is CASSAGGTDTQYF. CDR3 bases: TGTGCCAGCAGTGCGGGAGGCACAGATACGCAGTATTTT.